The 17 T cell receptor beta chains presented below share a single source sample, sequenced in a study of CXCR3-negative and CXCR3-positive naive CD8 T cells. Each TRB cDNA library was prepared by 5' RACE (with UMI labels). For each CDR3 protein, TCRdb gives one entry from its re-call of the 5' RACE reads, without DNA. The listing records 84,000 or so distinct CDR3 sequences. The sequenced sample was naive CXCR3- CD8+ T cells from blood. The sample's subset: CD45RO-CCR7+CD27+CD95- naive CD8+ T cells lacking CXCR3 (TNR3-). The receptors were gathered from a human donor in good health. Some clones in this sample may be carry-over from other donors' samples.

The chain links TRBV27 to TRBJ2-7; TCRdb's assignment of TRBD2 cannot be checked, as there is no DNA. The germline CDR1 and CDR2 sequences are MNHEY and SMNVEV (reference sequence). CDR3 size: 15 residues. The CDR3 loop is CASSPGLAEIYEQYF.

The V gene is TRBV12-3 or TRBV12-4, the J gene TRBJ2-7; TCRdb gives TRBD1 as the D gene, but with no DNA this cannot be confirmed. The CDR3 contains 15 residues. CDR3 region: CASSKPPAYSYEQYF.

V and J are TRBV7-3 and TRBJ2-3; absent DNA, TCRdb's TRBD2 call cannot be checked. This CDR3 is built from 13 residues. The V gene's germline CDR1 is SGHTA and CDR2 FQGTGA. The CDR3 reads CASRGDFTDTQYF.

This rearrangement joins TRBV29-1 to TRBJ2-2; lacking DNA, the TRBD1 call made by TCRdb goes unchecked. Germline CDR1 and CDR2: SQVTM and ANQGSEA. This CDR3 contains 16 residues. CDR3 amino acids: CSVEDVKTGVIGELFF.

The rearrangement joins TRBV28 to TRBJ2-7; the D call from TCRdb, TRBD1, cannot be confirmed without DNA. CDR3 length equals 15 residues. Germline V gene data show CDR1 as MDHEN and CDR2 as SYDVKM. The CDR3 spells CASSLFRGAPLEQYF. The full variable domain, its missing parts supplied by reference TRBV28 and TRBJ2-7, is DVKVTQSSRYLVKRTGEKVFLECVQDMDHENMFWYRQDPGLGLRLIYFSYDVKMKEKGDIPEGYSVSREKKERFSLILESASTNQTSMYLCASSLFRGAPLEQYFGPGTRLTVT.

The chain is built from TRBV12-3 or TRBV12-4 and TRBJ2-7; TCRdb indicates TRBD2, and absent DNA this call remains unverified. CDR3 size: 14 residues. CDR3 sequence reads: CASSISGRWYEQYF.

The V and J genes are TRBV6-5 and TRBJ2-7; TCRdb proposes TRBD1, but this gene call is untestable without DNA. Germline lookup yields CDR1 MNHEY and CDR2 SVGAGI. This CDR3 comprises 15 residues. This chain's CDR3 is CASSPPGRWAYEQYF.

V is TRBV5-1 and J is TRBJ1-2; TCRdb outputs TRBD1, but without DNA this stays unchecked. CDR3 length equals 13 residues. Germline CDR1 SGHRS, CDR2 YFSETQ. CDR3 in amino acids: CASSLGPLDGYTF.

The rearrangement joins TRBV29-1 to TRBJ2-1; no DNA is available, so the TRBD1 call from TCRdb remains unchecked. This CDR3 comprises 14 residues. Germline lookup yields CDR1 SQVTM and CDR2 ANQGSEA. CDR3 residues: CSVAPMGGYDEQFF.

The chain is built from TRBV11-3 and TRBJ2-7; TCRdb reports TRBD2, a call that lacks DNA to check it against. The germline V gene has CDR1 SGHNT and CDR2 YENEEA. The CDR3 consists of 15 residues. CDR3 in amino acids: CASSPGTSGRNEQYF.

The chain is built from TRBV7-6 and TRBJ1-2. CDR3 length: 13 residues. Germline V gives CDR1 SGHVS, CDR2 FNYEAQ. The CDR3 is CASSLTPYYGYTF.

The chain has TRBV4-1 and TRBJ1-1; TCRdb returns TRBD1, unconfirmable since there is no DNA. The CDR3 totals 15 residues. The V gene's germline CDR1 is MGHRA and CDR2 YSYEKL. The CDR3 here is CASSFSGQGDTEAFF.

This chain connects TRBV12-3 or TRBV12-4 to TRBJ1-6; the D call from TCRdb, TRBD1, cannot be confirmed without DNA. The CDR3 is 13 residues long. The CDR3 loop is CASSLEQGVPLHF.

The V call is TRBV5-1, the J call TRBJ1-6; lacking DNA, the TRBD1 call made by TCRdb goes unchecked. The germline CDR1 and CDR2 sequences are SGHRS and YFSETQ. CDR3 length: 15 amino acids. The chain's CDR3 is CASSQTGPSHSPLHF.

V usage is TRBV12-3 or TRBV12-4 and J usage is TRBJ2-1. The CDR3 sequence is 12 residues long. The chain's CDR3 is CASSTIRNEQFF.

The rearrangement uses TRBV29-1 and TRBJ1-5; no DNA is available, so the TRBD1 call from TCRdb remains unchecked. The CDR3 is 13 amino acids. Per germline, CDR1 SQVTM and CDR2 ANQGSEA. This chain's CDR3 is CSVAQGKGQPQHF.

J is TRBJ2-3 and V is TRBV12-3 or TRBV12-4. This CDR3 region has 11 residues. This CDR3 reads CASSLIDTQYF.